The clone carrying this TCR beta chain was counted only a few times. The CDR3 is made up of 16 amino acids. Germline values: CDR1 MNHEY, CDR2 SVGAGI. The J segment lost 0 bases and the V segment lost 3 bases, leaving 5 bases of the junction unmatched. The data originate from a study of tumour-infiltrating T cells in Burkitt lymphoma. Overall study: Survival, overall and progression-free, tracked with productive clonality.

Produced via immunoSEQ multiplex PCR; TCRdb's table is partial and in-frame only. The table lists about 14,000 clones, about 30% of them singletons. The sample consisted of tumor tissue. The V gene is TRBV6-5, the J gene TRBJ1-3; 7 positions agree with TRBD1. The TCR comes from a human donor with diffuse large B-cell lymphoma. In DNA form, the CDR3 reads TGTGCCAGCAGTTATGACAGGGCCATCTCTGGAAACACCATATATTTT. Its protein is CASSYDRAISGNTIYF.